This TCR beta chain derives from a study of shared clonotypes between healthy human individuals. Findings of the study overall: A small donor pool kept down the genetic and exposure-history diversity that was represented.

Each PCR replicate run on unsorted PBMC took in about 0.3 ug DNA, tens of thousands of T cell genomes. Only in-frame clones appear in the TCRdb table, and some are missing; sequencing was by immunoSEQ multiplex PCR. The table has about 460,000 clones, around 77% seen once; the top ten hold around 11%. In its sample, this clone was seen a few times. What it binds is not known. Germline is not matched at one junction end, which may reflect a read error. Each sample came from a Caucasian adult donor living in Nashville, Tennessee. Genomic DNA for unsorted samples, which was extracted with the QIAamp DNA Blood Mini kit, came from about 90 million PBMCs. This clonotype originated in a woman in her thirties or forties in good health. Some clones in this sample may be carry-over from other donors' samples. The specimen sequenced was PBMCs.

In DNA, the CDR3 is TGTGCCAGCAGCCTAGGACAGGGAGGTTATGGCTACACCTTC. It is translated as CASSLGQGGYGYTF. V usage is TRBV13 and J usage is TRBJ1-2; 8 bases fit TRBD1. The CDR3 is 14 amino acids. Germline V lookup: CDR1 PRHDT, CDR2 FYEKMQ (reference sequence).